The 25 T cell receptor beta chains below come from one sample, sequenced in a study of shared clonotypes between healthy human individuals. Naive CD8 cells lacked CD45RO, underwent positive selection for CCR7 and left out terminally differentiated effector memory CD45RA+ cells. Using immunoSEQ multiplex PCR, the repertoire was profiled, and TCRdb retains in-frame clones only, with some absent. The data contain about 2 million clones, approximately 95% of them singletons. Sequenced sample: naive CD8+ T cells sorted from blood. The receptors shown here come from a man aged 18 to 35 in good health.

The chain employs TRBV5-6 and TRBJ1-2, with a weak D call TRBD1 (6 bases). Germline lookup yields CDR1 SGHDT and CDR2 YYEEEE. CDR3 length: 13 residues. V lost 4 bases to trimming and J lost 1 base, with 8 bases between them. CDR3 DNA: TGTGCCAGCAGCCAACAGGGTAACTATGGCTACACCTTC. Translating it yields CASSQQGNYGYTF.

This clone was detected only once. The V and J genes are TRBV4-2 and TRBJ2-3, with TRBD2 matching over 7 bases. This CDR3 region has 16 residues. J gave up 4 bases and V 0 bases, and 7 bases lay outside the gene matches. CDR1 and CDR2 (germline): LGHNA, YNFKEQ. The DNA of the CDR3 is TGTGCCAGCAGCCAAGATGGAGCGGGGAGCGCAGATACGCAGTATTTT. It is translated as CASSQDGAGSADTQYF.

The rearrangement links TRBV29-1 to TRBJ1-3; 10 bases line up with TRBD1. Trimming took 1 base from V and 0 from J; bases not matched to a gene: 9. This CDR3 is built from 18 residues. In germline, CDR1 is SQVTM, CDR2 ANQGSEA. CDR3 bases: TGCAGCGTTGAAGCCGCGGGGGGACAGGGGCACTCTGGAAACACCATATATTTT. As protein: CSVEAAGGQGHSGNTIYF.

The chain is built from TRBV19 and TRBJ1-3; maybe TRBD1 (6 bases). Germline assignment: CDR1 LNHDA and CDR2 SQIVND (reference sequence). The CDR3 loop spans 16 amino acids. V was cut by 6 bases and J by 4 bases, with 19 bases left in between. Here the CDR3 reads CASRGWTEWDGNTIYF. The DNA for the CDR3 is TGTGCCAGTAGGGGATGGACAGAATGGGACGGAAACACCATATATTTT.

The chain uses TRBV19 and TRBJ2-2; TRBD2 aligns across 8 bases. There are 12 residues in the CDR3. Germline CDR1 is LNHDA and CDR2 is SQIVND (reference sequence). With V trimmed by 7 bases and J by 7 bases, 2 bases remained unmatched. The CDR3 spells CASNAGGGELFF. The DNA for the CDR3 is TGTGCCAGTAATGCGGGGGGCGGGGAGCTGTTTTTT.

The V gene is TRBV4-1, the J gene TRBJ2-5; 10 bases agree with TRBD2. In germline, CDR1 is MGHRA, CDR2 YSYEKL. This CDR3 contains 15 residues. Trimming removed 1 base from V and 3 bases from J; junction bases left unmatched: 2. CDR3 DNA sequence: TGCGCCAGCAGCCAAGCCCTAGCGGGAGAAGAGACCCAGTACTTC. It specifies CASSQALAGEETQYF.

This chain uses TRBV10-3 with TRBJ1-3; possibly TRBD1 for D (5 bases). V lost 8 bases and J lost 0, with 11 bases in between. The CDR3 is made up of 14 amino acids. CDR1 is ENHRY and CDR2 is SYGVKD in the germline V gene. CDR3 residues: CAIGDGGSGNTIYF. The CDR3 region has the DNA TGTGCCATCGGGGACGGTGGCTCTGGAAACACCATATATTTT.

The chain employs TRBV4-3 and TRBJ1-1; D perhaps matches TRBD1 (5 bases). V lost 0 bases and J lost 1, with 12 bases in between. CDR1 is LGHNA, CDR2 YSLEER, per germline. The CDR3 contains 16 residues. The chain's CDR3 is CASSQDREGKNTEAFF. CDR3 bases: TGCGCCAGCAGCCAAGATCGAGAGGGGAAGAACACTGAAGCTTTCTTT.

The V call is TRBV7-9, the J call TRBJ2-1, with D tentatively TRBD2 (5 bases). Trimming pared 1 base from V and 6 bases from J, leaving 13 bases between. The CDR3 spans 15 residues. Per the germline V gene, CDR1 is SEHNR and CDR2 is FQNEAQ (reference sequence). CDR3 protein: CASSLGAEPFNEQFF. The CDR3 DNA follows: TGTGCCAGCAGCTTAGGAGCGGAACCCTTCAATGAGCAGTTCTTC.

This CDR3 is CSVEGLAGGSNEQFF. As DNA, the CDR3 is TGCAGCGTTGAGGGACTAGCGGGAGGGTCCAATGAGCAGTTCTTC. The chain recombines TRBV29-1 with TRBJ2-1, with TRBD2 matching 16 bases. CDR3 length equals 15 residues. The V segment lost 3 bases and the J segment 6 bases; nucleotides outside the gene matches: 2. Germline V lookup: CDR1 SQVTM, CDR2 ANQGSEA.

The chain recombines TRBV5-4 with TRBJ2-5; D is perhaps TRBD2 (7 bases). Germline lookup yields CDR1 SGHNT and CDR2 YYREEE (reference sequence). This CDR3 is built from 16 residues. V lost 0 bases to trimming and J lost 4 bases, with 16 bases between them. The DNA for the CDR3 is TGTGCCAGCAGCTTGGAGGCGGGGGCGGAAGGAGAGACCCAGTACTTC. This encodes CASSLEAGAEGETQYF.

The chain is built from TRBV7-9 and TRBJ2-5, with TRBD2 matching 7 bases. The CDR3 contains 15 residues. The V segment lost 4 bases and the J segment 2 bases; nucleotides outside the gene matches: 7. Germline CDR1 is SEHNR and CDR2 is FQNEAQ (reference sequence). This chain's CDR3 is CASSSSGGRQETQYF. The CDR3 nucleotides are TGTGCCAGCAGCTCGTCCGGGGGGAGGCAAGAGACCCAGTACTTC. The full variable domain, rest sourced from reference TRBV7-9 and TRBJ2-5, is DTGVSQNPRHKITKRGQNVTFRCDPISEHNRLYWYRQTLGQGPEFLTYFQNEAQLEKSRLLSDRFSAERPKGSFSTLEIQRTEQGDSAMYLCASSSSGGRQETQYFGPGTRLLVL.

The J gene is TRBJ2-2, the V gene TRBV10-3; the match to TRBD2 covers 10 bases. Unmatched junction bases numbered 7, after V lost 3 bases and J lost 3 bases. The CDR3 runs 17 residues. Germline lookup yields CDR1 ENHRY and CDR2 SYGVKD. The CDR3 nucleotides are TGTGCCATCAGTGAAGGCTCGCTAGCGGGAGACACCGGGGAGCTGTTTTTT. Its protein product is CAISEGSLAGDTGELFF.

V is TRBV6-5 and J is TRBJ2-6, with no clear D. V dropped 0 bases and J dropped 2 bases, with 8 bases sitting between them. The germline CDR1 and CDR2 sequences are MNHEY and SVGAGI. CDR3 length: 16 residues. This chain's CDR3 is CASSYSIGTGANVLTF. The DNA of the CDR3 is TGTGCCAGCAGTTACTCGATAGGGACTGGGGCCAACGTCCTGACTTTC.

This sequence joins TRBV2 and TRBJ2-1; 15 positions agree with TRBD2. The germline V gene encodes CDR1 SNHLY and CDR2 FYNNEI. There are 19 residues in the CDR3. Trimming removed 4 bases from V and 9 bases from J; junction bases left unmatched: 16. The CDR3 here is CASSVLGGLAGGPVTEQFF. The DNA for the CDR3 is TGTGCCAGCAGTGTCCTCGGAGGACTAGCGGGAGGGCCTGTAACTGAGCAGTTCTTC.

V usage is TRBV4-3 and J usage is TRBJ2-3; TRBD2 matches at 7 bases. With 1 base clipped from V and 4 bases from J, the junction kept 8 bases outside the gene matches. Germline V gives CDR1 LGHNA, CDR2 YSLEER. The CDR3 extends over 16 amino acids. The CDR3, as DNA: TGCGCCAGCAGCCAAGGGCTAGCGGTGCCCTCAGATACGCAGTATTTT. Encoded protein: CASSQGLAVPSDTQYF.

This rearrangement joins TRBV2 to TRBJ2-7, with a weak D call TRBD1 (5 bases). This CDR3 contains 18 residues. From germline, CDR1 is SNHLY and CDR2 FYNNEI. Trimming pared 1 base from V and 0 bases from J, leaving 19 bases between. CDR3: CASSEGRWTTHRSYEQYF. Written as DNA, the CDR3 is TGTGCCAGCAGTGAAGGAAGGTGGACAACGCACCGCTCCTACGAGCAGTACTTC.

The V call is TRBV18, the J call TRBJ2-1; tentative D call: TRBD2 (5 bases). The length of the CDR3 is 16 residues. Germline-derived CDR1 and CDR2 are KGHSH and LQKENI. V lost 1 base and J lost 5, with 15 bases in between. CDR3 coding DNA: TGTGCCAGCTCACCACTCTCGAGACTAACGAACAATGAGCAGTTCTTC. Residues: CASSPLSRLTNNEQFF. Using reference TRBV18 and TRBJ2-1 for the parts outside the CDR3, the full variable domain is NAGVMQNPRHLVRRRGQEARLRCSPMKGHSHVYWYRQLPEEGLKFMVYLQKENIIDESGMPKERFSAEFPKEGPSILRIQQVVRGDSAAYFCASSPLSRLTNNEQFFGPGTRLTVL.

The DNA for the CDR3 is TGTGCCAGCAGCCCCACACCTCTCTACGAGCAGTACTTC. Protein product: CASSPTPLYEQYF. The chain couples TRBV7-8 to TRBJ2-7, with D unresolved. CDR1 is SGHVS and CDR2 is FQNEAQ in the germline V gene. With 5 bases removed from V and 3 bases from J, the gap between germline ends came to 11 bases. The CDR3 spans 13 residues.

This chain connects TRBV7-9 to TRBJ2-3; TRBD1 matches at 12 bases. Germline V gene sequence: CDR1 SEHNR, CDR2 FQNEAQ (reference sequence). Trimming removed 5 bases from V and 7 bases from J; junction bases left unmatched: 7. The CDR3 has 15 amino acids. CDR3 in DNA: TGTGCCAGCAGCCAGGGACAGGGGGCTTTGAATACGCAGTATTTT. Translated: CASSQGQGALNTQYF.

The rearrangement uses TRBV5-4 and TRBJ2-2; 9 bases map to TRBD2. V shed 1 base and J 5 bases; nucleotides not matched to a gene: 9. The CDR3 length is 17 residues. Germline loops: CDR1 SGHNT, CDR2 YYREEE (reference sequence). Here the CDR3 reads CASSLKAGGPGTGELFF. The CDR3, as DNA: TGTGCCAGCAGCTTGAAGGCGGGGGGGCCAGGGACCGGGGAGCTGTTTTTT.

The chain couples TRBV4-1 to TRBJ2-1; 15 nucleotides agree with TRBD2. This CDR3 is built from 17 residues. Germline V gene lookup returns CDR1 MGHRA and CDR2 YSYEKL. V was pared by 4 bases and J by 4 bases, with 5 bases of the junction left unmatched. CDR3 in amino acids: CASSRRTSGGVYNEQFF. The CDR3 coding sequence is TGCGCCAGCAGCCGGAGGACTAGCGGGGGGGTTTACAATGAGCAGTTCTTC.

For this clone: The same CDR3 also results from other DNA sequences found in this sample. The chain recombines TRBV27 with TRBJ2-7; 7 nucleotides match TRBD1. The CDR3 length is 16 residues. Germline V gene lookup returns CDR1 MNHEY and CDR2 SMNVEV (reference sequence). Unmatched junction bases numbered 10, after V lost 5 bases and J lost 0 bases. CDR3 coding DNA: TGTGCCAGCAGTCCCTCCCAGGGGGAGAGCTCCTACGAGCAGTACTTC. This encodes CASSPSQGESSYEQYF.

On this clone itself: The sample holds other DNA sequences that translate to the same CDR3. The chain employs TRBV6-6 and TRBJ2-7; no firm D call. The CDR3 has 14 residues. V was trimmed by 0 bases and J by 2 bases, leaving 8 bases between them. In germline, CDR1 is MNHNY, CDR2 SVGAGI (reference sequence). The CDR3 DNA is TGTGCCAGCAGTTACTCGGGCTCGCCCTACGAGCAGTACTTC. Its protein product is CASSYSGSPYEQYF.

The chain uses TRBV2 and TRBJ2-7; no clear D. CDR1 is SNHLY, CDR2 FYNNEI, per germline. The CDR3 consists of 12 residues. Trimming removed 1 base at V and 6 bases at J, with 7 bases between. CDR3 protein: CASSEDRREQYF. The CDR3 region has the DNA TGTGCCAGCAGTGAAGACAGACGCGAGCAGTACTTC.